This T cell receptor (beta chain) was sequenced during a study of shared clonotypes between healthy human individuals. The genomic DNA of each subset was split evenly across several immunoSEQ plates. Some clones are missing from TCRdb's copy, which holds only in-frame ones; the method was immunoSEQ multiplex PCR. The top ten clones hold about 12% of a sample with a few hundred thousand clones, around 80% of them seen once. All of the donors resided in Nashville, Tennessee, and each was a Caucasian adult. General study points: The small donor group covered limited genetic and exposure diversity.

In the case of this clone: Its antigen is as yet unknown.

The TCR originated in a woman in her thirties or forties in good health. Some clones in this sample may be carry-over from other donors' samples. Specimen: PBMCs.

CDR3: CASSLYSDQPQHF. For the CDR3, the DNA is TGTGCCAGCAGCTTATACTCGGATCAGCCCCAGCATTTT. The chain joins TRBV7-2 to TRBJ1-5; no reliable D call. Per the germline V gene, CDR1 is SGHTA and CDR2 is FQGNSA. Trimming removed 2 bases from V and 5 bases from J, with 7 bases in between. The CDR3 sequence is 13 residues long.